The 4 T cell receptor beta chains reported below all come from one sample, sequenced in a study of shared clonotypes between healthy human individuals. Assay: immunoSEQ multiplex PCR; the TCRdb copy retains only in-frame clones and omits some. In the table there are roughly 1,500,000 clones, approximately 98.5% of which are singletons. The specimen sequenced was naive CD4+ T cells sorted from blood. The sample's subset: CD45RA+ positively selected. The source of these receptors is a young man in good health.

CDR3 sequence: CASSSGDRAETQYF. Written as DNA, the CDR3 is TGCGCCAGCAGCTCGGGGGACAGGGCTGAGACCCAGTACTTC. The chain has TRBV5-1 and TRBJ2-5; 9 nucleotides align to TRBD1. From germline, CDR1 is SGHRS and CDR2 YFSETQ. Trimming at V came to 3 bases and at J to 5 bases, leaving 5 bases not matched to a gene. This CDR3 has 14 residues.

This sequence joins TRBV19 and TRBJ2-7, with TRBD1 identical over 11 bases. The CDR3 extends over 15 amino acids. Germline assignment: CDR1 LNHDA and CDR2 SQIVND (reference sequence). The ends lost 6 bases at V and 7 bases at J; junction bases unmatched: 11. The CDR3 nucleotides are TGTGCCAGTAGCCCTTCTGCCGGGACAGGGGGTGAGCAGTACTTC. Translating it yields CASSPSAGTGGEQYF.

This clone was observed once. V usage is TRBV4-2 and J usage is TRBJ2-7; TRBD2 matches at 7 bases. Germline CDR1 reads LGHNA; CDR2 reads YNFKEQ. This CDR3 is 15 amino acids long. Trimming at V came to 1 base and at J to 2 bases, leaving 5 bases not matched to a gene. CDR3 in amino acids: CASSQGLAEAYEQYF. CDR3 DNA: TGTGCCAGCAGCCAAGGACTAGCAGAAGCCTACGAGCAGTACTTC.

The chain is built from TRBV25-1 and TRBJ2-1, with D perhaps matching TRBD1 (5 bases). Germline lookup yields CDR1 MGHDK and CDR2 SYGVNS. CDR3 length: 16 amino acids. V was shortened by 2 bases and J by 8 bases, with 19 bases between the two germline ends. The CDR3 is CASSEGFHSGWDEQFF. CDR3 nucleotides: TGTGCCAGCAGTGAAGGATTCCATTCAGGGTGGGATGAGCAGTTCTTC.